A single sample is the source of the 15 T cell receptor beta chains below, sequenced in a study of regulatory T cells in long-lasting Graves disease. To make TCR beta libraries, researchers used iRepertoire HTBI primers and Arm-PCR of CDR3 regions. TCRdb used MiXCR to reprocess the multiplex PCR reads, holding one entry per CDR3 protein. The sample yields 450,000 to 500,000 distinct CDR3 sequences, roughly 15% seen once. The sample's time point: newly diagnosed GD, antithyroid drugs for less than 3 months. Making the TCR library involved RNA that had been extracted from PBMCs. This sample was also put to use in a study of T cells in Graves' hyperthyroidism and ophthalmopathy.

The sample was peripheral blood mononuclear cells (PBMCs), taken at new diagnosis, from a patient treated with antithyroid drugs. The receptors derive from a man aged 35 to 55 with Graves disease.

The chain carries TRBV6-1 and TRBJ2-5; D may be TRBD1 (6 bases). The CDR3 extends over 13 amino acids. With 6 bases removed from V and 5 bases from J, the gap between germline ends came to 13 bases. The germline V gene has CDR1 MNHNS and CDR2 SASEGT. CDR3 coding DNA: TGTGCCAGCAGACGAGGGGGAAGGGAGACCCAGTACTTC. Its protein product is CASRRGGRETQYF.

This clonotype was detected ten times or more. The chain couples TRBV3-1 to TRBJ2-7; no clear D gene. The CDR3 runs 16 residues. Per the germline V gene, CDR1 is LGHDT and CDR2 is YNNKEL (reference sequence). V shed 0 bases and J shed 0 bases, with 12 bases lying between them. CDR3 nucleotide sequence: TGTGCCAGCAGCCAAGATTTATGGTTGAGCTCCTACGAGCAGTACTTC. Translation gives CASSQDLWLSSYEQYF.

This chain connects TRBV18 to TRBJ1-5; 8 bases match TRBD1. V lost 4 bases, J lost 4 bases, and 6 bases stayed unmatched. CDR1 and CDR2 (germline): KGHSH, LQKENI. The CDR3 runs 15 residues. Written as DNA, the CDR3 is TGTGCCAGCTCACGACCGGGACAGGATAATCAGCCCCAGCATTTT. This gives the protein CASSRPGQDNQPQHF.

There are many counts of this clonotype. The CDR3 sequence is CASSLGTGGASAEAFF. CDR3 nucleotide sequence: TGTGCCAGCAGTTTGGGGACAGGGGGCGCGTCTGCTGAAGCTTTCTTT. The V gene is TRBV28, the J gene TRBJ1-1, with TRBD1 identical over 12 bases. The length of the CDR3 is 16 residues. The J segment lost 6 bases and the V segment lost 3 bases, leaving 8 bases of the junction unmatched. The germline V gene has CDR1 MDHEN and CDR2 SYDVKM.

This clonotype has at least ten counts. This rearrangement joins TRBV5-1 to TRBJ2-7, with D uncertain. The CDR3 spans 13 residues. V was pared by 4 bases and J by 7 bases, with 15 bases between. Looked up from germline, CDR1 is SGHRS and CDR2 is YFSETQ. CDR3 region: CASSLRTGREQYF. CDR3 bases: TGCGCCAGCAGCCTAAGGACCGGTCGGGAGCAGTACTTC. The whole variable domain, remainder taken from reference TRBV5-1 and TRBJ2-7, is KAGVTQTPRYLIKTRGQQVTLSCSPISGHRSVSWYQQTPGQGLQFLFEYFSETQRNKGNFPGRFSGRQFSNSRSEMNVSTLELGDSALYLCASSLRTGREQYFGPGTRLTVT.

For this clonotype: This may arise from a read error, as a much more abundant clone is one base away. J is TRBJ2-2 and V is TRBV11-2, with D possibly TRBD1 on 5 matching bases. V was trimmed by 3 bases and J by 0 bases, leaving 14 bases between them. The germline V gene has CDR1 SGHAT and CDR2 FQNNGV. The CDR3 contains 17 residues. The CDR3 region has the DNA TGTGCCAGCAGCTTTTTCCGGACACTGACGAACACCGGGGAGCTGTTTTTT. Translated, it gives CASSFFRTLTNTGELFF.

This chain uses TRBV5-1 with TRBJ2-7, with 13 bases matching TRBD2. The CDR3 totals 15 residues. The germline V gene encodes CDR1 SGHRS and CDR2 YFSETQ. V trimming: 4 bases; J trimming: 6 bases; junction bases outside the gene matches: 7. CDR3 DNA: TGCGCCAGCAGCCATCGGACTAGCGGGAGTTCCGAGCAGTACTTC. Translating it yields CASSHRTSGSSEQYF.

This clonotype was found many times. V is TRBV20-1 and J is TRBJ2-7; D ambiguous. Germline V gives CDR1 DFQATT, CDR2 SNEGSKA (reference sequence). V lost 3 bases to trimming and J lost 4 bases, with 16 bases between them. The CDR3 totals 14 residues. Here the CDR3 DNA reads TGCAGTGCTAGTGTCTCCCTCTCGGGTTACGAGCAGTACTTC. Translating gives CSASVSLSGYEQYF.

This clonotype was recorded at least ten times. For the CDR3, the DNA is TGTGCCAGCAGTTCCTACCAGGTCCTACCCTACGAGCAGTACTTC. It specifies CASSSYQVLPYEQYF. The chain carries TRBV28 and TRBJ2-7; no reliable D call. Germline V gene sequence: CDR1 MDHEN, CDR2 SYDVKM. V was pared by 4 bases and J by 2 bases, with 15 bases between. There are 15 residues in the CDR3. Combining the CDR3 with reference TRBV28 and TRBJ2-7 gives the whole variable domain DVKVTQSSRYLVKRTGEKVFLECVQDMDHENMFWYRQDPGLGLRLIYFSYDVKMKEKGDIPEGYSVSREKKERFSLILESASTNQTSMYLCASSSYQVLPYEQYFGPGTRLTVT.

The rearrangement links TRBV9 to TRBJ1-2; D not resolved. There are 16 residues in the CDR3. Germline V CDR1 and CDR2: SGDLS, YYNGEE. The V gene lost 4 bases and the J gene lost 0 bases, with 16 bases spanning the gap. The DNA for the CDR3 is TGTGCCAGCAGCTCAAACCGGGCCTCAGCTAACTATGGCTACACCTTC. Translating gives CASSSNRASANYGYTF.

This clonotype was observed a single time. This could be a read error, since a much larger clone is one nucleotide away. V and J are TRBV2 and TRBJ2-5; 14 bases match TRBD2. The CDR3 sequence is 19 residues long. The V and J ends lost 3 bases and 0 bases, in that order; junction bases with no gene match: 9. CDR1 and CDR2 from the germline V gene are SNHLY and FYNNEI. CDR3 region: CASSDPGTSGGPDQETQYF. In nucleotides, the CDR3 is TGTGCCAGCAGTGACCCGGGGACTAGCGGGGGACCCGACCAAGAGACCCAGTACTTC.

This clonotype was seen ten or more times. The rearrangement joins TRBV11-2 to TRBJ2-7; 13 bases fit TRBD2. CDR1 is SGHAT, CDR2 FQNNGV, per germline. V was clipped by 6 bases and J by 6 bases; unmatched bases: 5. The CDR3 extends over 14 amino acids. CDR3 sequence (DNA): TGTGCCAGCAGGTTACTAGCGGGAGGGCTCGAGCAGTACTTC. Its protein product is CASRLLAGGLEQYF. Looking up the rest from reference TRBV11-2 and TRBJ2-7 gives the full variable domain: EAGVAQSPRYKIIEKRQSVAFWCNPISGHATLYWYQQILGQGPKLLIQFQNNGVVDDSQLPKDRFSAERLKGVDSTLKIQPAKLEDSAVYLCASRLLAGGLEQYFGPGTRLTVT.

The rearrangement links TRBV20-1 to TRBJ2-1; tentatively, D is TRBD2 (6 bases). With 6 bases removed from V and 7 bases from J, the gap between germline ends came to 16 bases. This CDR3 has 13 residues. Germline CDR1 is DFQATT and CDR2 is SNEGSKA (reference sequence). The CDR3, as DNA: TGCAGTGCCAGCGGGTCAACCGAAAATGAGCAGTTCTTC. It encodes CSASGSTENEQFF.

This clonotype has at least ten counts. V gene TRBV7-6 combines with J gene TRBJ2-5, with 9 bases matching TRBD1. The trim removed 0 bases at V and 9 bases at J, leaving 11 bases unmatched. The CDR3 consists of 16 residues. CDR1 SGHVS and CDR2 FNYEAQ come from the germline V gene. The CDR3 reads CASSLANRDRASAQYF. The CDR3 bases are TGTGCCAGCAGCTTAGCGAATCGGGACAGGGCTTCGGCCCAGTACTTC.

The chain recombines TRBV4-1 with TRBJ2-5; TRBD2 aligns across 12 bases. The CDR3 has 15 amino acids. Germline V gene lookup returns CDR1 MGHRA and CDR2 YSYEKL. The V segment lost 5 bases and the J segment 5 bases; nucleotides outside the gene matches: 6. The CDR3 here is CASSFGLAGWETQYF. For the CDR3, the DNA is TGCGCCAGCAGCTTCGGACTAGCGGGGTGGGAGACCCAGTACTTC.